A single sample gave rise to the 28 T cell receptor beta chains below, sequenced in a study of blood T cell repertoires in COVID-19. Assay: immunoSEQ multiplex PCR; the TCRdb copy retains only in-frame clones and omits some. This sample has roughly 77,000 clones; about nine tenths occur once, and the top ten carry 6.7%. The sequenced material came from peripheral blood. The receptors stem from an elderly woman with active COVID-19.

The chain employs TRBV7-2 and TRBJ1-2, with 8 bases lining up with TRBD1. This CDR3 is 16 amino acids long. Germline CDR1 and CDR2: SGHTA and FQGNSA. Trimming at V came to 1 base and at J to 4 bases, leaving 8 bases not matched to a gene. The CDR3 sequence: CASSLDGTGLTYGYTF. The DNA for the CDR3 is TGTGCCAGCAGCTTAGATGGGACAGGTCTAACCTATGGCTACACCTTC.

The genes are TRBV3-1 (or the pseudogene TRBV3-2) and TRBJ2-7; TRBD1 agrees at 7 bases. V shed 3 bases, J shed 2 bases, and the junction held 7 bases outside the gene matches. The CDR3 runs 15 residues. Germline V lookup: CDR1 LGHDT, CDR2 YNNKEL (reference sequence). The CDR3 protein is CASSQRGQVPYEQYF. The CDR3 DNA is TGTGCCAGCAGCCAGAGAGGACAGGTTCCCTACGAGCAGTACTTC.

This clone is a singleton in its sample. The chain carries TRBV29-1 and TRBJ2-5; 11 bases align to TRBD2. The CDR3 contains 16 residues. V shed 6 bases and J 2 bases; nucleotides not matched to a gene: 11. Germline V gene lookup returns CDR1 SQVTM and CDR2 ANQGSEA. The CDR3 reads CSVPGVAGGKQETQYF. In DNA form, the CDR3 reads TGCAGCGTCCCCGGGGTAGCGGGAGGGAAGCAAGAGACCCAGTACTTC.

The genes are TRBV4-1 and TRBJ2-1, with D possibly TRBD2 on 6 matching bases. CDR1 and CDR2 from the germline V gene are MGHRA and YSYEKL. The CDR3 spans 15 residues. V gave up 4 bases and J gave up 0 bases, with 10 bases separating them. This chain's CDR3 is CASSRGLFSYNEQFF. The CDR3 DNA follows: TGCGCCAGCAGCCGGGGACTTTTCTCCTACAATGAGCAGTTCTTC.

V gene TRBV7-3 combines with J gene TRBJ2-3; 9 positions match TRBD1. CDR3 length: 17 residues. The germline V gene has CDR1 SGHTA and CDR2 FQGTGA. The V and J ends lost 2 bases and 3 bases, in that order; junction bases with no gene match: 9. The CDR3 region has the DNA TGTGCCAGCAGCTTATCGGGGACAGGGCTTAGGACAGATACGCAGTATTTT. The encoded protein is CASSLSGTGLRTDTQYF.

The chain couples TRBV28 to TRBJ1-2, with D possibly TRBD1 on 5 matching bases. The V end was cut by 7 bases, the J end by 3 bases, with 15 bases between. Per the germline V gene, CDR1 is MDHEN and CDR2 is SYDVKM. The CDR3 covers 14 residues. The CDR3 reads CASTTDSVDYGYTF. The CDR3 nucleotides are TGTGCCAGCACAACCGACAGTGTTGACTATGGCTACACCTTC.

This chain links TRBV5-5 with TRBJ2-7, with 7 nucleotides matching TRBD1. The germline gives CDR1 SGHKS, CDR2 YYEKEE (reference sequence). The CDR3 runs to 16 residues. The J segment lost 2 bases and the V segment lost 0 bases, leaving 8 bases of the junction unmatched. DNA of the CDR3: TGTGCCAGCAGCTTGGAAGAGGGGGCGGAAGCCTACGAGCAGTACTTC. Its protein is CASSLEEGAEAYEQYF.

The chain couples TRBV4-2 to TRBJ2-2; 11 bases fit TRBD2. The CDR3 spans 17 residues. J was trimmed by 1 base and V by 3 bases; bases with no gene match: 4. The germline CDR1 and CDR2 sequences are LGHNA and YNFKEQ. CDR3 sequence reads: CASSQPGLAENTGELFF. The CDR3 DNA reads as TGTGCCAGCAGCCAGCCGGGACTAGCGGAGAACACCGGGGAGCTGTTTTTT.

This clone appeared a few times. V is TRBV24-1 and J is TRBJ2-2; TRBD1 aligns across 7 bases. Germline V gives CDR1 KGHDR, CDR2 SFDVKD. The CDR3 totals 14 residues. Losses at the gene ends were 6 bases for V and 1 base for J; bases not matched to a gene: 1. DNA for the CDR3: TGTGCCACCAGTCGGACAGGGAACACCGGGGAGCTGTTTTTT. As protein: CATSRTGNTGELFF.

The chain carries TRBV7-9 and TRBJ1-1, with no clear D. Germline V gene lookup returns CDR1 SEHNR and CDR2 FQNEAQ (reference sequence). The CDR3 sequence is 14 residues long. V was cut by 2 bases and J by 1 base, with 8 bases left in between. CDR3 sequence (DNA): TGTGCCAGCAGCTTACACGGTCCGAACACTGAAGCTTTCTTT. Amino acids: CASSLHGPNTEAFF. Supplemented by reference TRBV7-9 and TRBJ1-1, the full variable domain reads DTGVSQNPRHKITKRGQNVTFRCDPISEHNRLYWYRQTLGQGPEFLTYFQNEAQLEKSRLLSDRFSAERPKGSFSTLEIQRTEQGDSAMYLCASSLHGPNTEAFFGQGTRLTVV.

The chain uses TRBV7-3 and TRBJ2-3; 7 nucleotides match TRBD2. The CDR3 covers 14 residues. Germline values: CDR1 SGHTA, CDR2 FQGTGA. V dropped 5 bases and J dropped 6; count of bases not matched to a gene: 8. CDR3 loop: CASSASGMGDTQYF. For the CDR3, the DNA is TGTGCCAGCAGCGCAAGCGGGATGGGGGATACGCAGTATTTT.

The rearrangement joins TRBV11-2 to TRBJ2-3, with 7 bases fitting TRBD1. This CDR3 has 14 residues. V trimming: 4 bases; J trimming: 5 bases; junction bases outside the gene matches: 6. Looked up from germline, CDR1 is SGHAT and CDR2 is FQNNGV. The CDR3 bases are TGTGCCAGCAGCTCAAACAGGGGTCGAGATACGCAGTATTTT. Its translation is CASSSNRGRDTQYF.

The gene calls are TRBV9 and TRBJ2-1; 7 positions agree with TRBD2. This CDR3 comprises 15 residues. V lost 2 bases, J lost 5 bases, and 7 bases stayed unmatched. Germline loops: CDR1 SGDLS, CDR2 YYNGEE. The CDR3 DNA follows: TGTGCCAGCAGCGTTAGTTCTAGCGGTAACAATGAGCAGTTCTTC. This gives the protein CASSVSSSGNNEQFF.

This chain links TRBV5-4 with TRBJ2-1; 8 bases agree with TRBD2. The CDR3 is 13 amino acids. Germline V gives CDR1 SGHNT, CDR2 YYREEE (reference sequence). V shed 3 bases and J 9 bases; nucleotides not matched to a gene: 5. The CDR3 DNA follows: TGTGCCAGCAGCTCGAATAGCGGGATTGAGCAGTTCTTC. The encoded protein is CASSSNSGIEQFF. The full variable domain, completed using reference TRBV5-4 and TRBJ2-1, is ETGVTQSPTHLIKTRGQQVTLRCSSQSGHNTVSWYQQALGQGPQFIFQYYREEENGRGNFPPRFSGLQFPNYSSELNVNALELDDSALYLCASSSNSGIEQFFGPGTRLTVL.

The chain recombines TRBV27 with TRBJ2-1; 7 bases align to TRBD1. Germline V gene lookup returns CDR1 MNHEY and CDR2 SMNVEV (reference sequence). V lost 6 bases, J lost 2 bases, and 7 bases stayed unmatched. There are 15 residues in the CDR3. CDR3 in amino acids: CASRTGTDPYNEQFF. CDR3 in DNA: TGTGCCAGCAGGACCGGGACAGACCCCTACAATGAGCAGTTCTTC.

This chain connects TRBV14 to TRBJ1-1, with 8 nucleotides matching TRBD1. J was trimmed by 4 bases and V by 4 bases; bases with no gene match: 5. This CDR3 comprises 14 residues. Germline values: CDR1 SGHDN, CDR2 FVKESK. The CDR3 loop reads CASSRDRGVTEAFF. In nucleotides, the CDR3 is TGTGCCAGCAGCCGCGACAGGGGTGTCACTGAAGCTTTCTTT.

The CDR3 here is CATSRGERGGYTF. As DNA, the CDR3 is TGTGCCACCAGCAGAGGGGAGCGAGGTGGCTACACCTTC. The genes are TRBV15 and TRBJ1-2; no reliable D call. The V gene's germline CDR1 is LNHNV and CDR2 YYDKDF (reference sequence). The CDR3 runs 13 residues. Between the trimmed V and J ends, which lost 1 base and 7 bases, there was a span of 10 bases.

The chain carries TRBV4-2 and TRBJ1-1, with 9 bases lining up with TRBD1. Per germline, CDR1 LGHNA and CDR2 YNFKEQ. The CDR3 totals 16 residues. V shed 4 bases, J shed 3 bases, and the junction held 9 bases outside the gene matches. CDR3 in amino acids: CASSPYPGQGDTEAFF. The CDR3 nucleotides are TGTGCCAGCAGCCCTTACCCGGGACAGGGAGACACTGAAGCTTTCTTT.

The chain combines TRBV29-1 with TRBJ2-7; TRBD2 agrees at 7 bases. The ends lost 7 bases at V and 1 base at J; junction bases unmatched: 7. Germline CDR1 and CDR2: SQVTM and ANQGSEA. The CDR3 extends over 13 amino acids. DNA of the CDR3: TGCAGCGCCGGCCAGCGGGGTTCCTACGAGCAGTACTTC. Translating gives CSAGQRGSYEQYF.

This chain's CDR3 is CATSDTGYHEQYF. The CDR3 DNA reads TGTGCCACCAGTGATACAGGGTACCACGAGCAGTACTTC. V gene TRBV24-1 combines with J gene TRBJ2-7; tentative D call: TRBD1 (6 bases). CDR1 is KGHDR, CDR2 SFDVKD, per germline. With 3 bases removed from V and 5 bases from J, the gap between germline ends came to 10 bases. This CDR3 contains 13 residues.

The chain's CDR3 is CASSLAGGTKGPSGEQFF. In DNA, the CDR3 is TGTGCCAGCAGCTTAGCGGGGGGGACTAAGGGGCCGAGCGGTGAGCAGTTCTTC. This sequence joins TRBV7-2 and TRBJ2-1; TRBD2 matches 7 bases. The germline CDR1 and CDR2 sequences are SGHTA and FQGNSA. The CDR3 consists of 18 residues. V lost 0 bases to trimming and J lost 9 bases; unmatched junction nucleotides: 17.

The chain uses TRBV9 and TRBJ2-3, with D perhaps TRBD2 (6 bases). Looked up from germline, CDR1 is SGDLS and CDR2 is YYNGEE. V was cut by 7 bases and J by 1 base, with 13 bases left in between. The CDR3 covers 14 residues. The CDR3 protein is CASGGGVGTDTQYF. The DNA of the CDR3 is TGTGCCAGCGGGGGAGGAGTCGGCACAGATACGCAGTATTTT.

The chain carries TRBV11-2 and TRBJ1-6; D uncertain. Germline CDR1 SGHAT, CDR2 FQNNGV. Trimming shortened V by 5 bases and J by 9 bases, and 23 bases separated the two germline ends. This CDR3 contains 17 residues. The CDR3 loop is CASSVTDQQVFSSPLHF. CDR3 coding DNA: TGTGCCAGCAGCGTTACCGATCAGCAGGTTTTCAGTTCACCCCTCCACTTT.

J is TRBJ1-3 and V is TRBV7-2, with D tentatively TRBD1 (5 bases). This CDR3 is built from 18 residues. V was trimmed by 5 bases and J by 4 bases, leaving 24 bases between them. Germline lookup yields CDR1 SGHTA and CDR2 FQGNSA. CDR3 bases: TGTGCCAGCAGCCTAGGCTTCTGGGGCGGGGCGGGAGGAAACACCATATATTTT. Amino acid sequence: CASSLGFWGGAGGNTIYF.

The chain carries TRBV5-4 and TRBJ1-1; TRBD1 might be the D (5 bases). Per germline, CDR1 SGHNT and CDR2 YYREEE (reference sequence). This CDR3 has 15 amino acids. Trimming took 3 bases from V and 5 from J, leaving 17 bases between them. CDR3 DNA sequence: TGTGCCAGCAGCTCCGTAAGGCAGGGAAAAACTGAAGCTTTCTTT. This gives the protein CASSSVRQGKTEAFF.

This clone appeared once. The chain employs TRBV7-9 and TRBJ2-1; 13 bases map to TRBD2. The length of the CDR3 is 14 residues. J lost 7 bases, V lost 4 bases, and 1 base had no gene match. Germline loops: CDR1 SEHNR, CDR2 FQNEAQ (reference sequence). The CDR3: CASSWGLAGNEQFF. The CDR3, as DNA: TGTGCCAGCAGCTGGGGACTAGCGGGAAATGAGCAGTTCTTC. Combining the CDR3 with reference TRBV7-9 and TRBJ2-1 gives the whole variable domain DTGVSQNPRHKITKRGQNVTFRCDPISEHNRLYWYRQTLGQGPEFLTYFQNEAQLEKSRLLSDRFSAERPKGSFSTLEIQRTEQGDSAMYLCASSWGLAGNEQFFGPGTRLTVL.

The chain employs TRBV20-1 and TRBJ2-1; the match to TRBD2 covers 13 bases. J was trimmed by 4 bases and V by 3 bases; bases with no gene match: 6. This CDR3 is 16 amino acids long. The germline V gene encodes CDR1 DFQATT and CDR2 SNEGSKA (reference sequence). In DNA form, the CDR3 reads TGCAGTGCTAGTGAACCGGGACTAGCGGGATACAATGAGCAGTTCTTC. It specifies CSASEPGLAGYNEQFF.

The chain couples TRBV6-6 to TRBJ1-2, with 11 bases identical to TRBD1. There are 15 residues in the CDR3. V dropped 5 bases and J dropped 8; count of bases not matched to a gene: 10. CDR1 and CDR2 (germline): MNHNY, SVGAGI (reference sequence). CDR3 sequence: CASSPRDRGFSGYTF. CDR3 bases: TGTGCCAGCAGTCCTCGGGACAGGGGGTTCTCCGGCTACACCTTC.